This TCR beta chain originates from a study of shared clonotypes between healthy human individuals. This clone appeared a single time. Its specificity is not known. Study outcomes and limitations: Sequencing depth was expected to affect clonotype sharing among donors.

Some clones are missing from TCRdb's copy, which holds only in-frame ones; the method was immunoSEQ multiplex PCR. The sample shows approximately 2.5 million clones, about 92% of them seen only once. The CDR3 contains 14 residues. Trimming removed 5 bases from V and 6 bases from J; junction bases left unmatched: 4. The germline V gene encodes CDR1 ENHRY and CDR2 SYGVKD. The chain couples TRBV10-3 to TRBJ2-1; TRBD2 matches at 10 bases. Sequencing was carried out using naive CD4+ T cells sorted from blood. The sample's subset: CD45RA+ positively selected. The clonotype was recovered from a man between 18 and 35 years old in good health. This CDR3 reads CAISRLAGSNEQFF. In DNA form, the CDR3 reads TGTGCCATCAGTAGACTAGCGGGTAGCAATGAGCAGTTCTTC.